The clone carrying this T cell receptor beta chain was counted between two and nine times. Treatment indicated: oral pan-JAK inhibitor, 5-10 mg twice daily. The source of the sample is a study of CD8+ T cells in alopecia areata. The CDR3 has 15 amino acids. Germline trimming cut 5 bases from V and 1 base from J; bases unmatched to any gene: 10. Germline V gives CDR1 SQVTM, CDR2 ANQGSEA. The sequencing template was cDNA reverse transcribed from extracted RNA. The protocol was immunoSEQ multiplex PCR, while the TCRdb copy is restricted to in-frame clones and leaves out a portion. Of 150,000 to 200,000 clones in the sample, approximately 61% were seen once.

Sequenced material: CD4+ T cells sorted from blood, taken at week 24, from a patient treated with tofacitinib. The chain is built from TRBV29-1 and TRBJ1-1, with 7 bases fitting TRBD1. The source is a human donor with alopecia areata. In DNA, the CDR3 is TGCAGCGTTCCGAATAGGGGACAGCCGAACACTGAAGCTTTCTTT. Residues: CSVPNRGQPNTEAFF.